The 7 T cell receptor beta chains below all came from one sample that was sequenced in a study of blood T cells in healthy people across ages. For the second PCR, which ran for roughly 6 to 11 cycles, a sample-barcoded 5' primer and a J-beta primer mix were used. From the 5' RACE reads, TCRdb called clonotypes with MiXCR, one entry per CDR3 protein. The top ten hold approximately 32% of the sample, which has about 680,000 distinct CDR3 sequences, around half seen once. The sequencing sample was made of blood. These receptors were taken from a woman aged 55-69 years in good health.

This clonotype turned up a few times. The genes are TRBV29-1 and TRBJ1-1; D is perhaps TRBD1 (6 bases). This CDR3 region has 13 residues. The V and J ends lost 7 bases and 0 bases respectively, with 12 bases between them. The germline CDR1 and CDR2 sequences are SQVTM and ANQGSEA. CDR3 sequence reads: CSGIRDMNTEAFF. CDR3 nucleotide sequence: TGCAGCGGTATCCGGGACATGAACACTGAAGCTTTCTTT. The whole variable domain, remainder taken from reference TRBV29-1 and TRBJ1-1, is SAVISQKPSRDICQRGTSLTIQCQVDSQVTMMFWYRQQPGQSLTLIATANQGSEATYESGFVIDKFPISRPNLTFSTLTVSNMSPEDSSIYLCSGIRDMNTEAFFGQGTRLTVV.

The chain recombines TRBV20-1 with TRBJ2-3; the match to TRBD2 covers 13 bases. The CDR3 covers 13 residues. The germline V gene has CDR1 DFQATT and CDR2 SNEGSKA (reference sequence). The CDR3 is CGGLAGNTDTQYF. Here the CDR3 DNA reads TGCGGGGGACTAGCGGGGAACACTGATACGCAGTATTTT.

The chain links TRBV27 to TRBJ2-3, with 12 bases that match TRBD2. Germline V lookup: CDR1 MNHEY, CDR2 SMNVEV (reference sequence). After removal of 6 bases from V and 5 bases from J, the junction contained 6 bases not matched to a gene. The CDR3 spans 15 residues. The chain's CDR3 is CASSLTSGSLDTQYF. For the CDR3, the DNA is TGTGCCAGCAGCTTGACTAGCGGGAGTCTAGATACGCAGTATTTT.

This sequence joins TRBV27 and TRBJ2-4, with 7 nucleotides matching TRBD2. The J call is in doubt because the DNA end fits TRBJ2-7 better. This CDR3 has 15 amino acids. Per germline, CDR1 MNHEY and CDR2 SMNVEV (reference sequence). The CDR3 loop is CASSLPGGVRNEQYF. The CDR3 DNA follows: TGTGCCAGCAGTTTACCGGGAGGAGTAAGGAACGAGCAGTACTTC.

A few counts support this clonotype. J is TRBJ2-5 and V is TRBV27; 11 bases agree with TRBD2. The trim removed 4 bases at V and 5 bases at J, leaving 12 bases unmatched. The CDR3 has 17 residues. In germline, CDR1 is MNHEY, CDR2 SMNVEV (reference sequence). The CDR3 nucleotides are TGTGCCAGCAGTTCGATCTCCCTAGCGGGAGGCTCCGAGACCCAGTACTTC. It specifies CASSSISLAGGSETQYF.

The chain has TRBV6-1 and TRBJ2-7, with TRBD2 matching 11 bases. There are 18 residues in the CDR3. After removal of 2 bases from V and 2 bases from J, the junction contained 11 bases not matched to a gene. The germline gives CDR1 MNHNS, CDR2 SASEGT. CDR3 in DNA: TGTGCCAGCAGTGAACTGGGACTAGCGGAAAAGTGGCCCTACGAGCAGTACTTC. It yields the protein CASSELGLAEKWPYEQYF.

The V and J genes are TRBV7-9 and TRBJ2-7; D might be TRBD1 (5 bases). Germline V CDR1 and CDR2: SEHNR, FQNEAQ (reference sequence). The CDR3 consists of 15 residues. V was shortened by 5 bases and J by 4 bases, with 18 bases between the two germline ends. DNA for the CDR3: TGTGCCAGCAGCCCGGACAAGGGGCCTCAATACGAGCAGTACTTC. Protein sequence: CASSPDKGPQYEQYF. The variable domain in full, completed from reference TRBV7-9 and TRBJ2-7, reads DTGVSQNPRHKITKRGQNVTFRCDPISEHNRLYWYRQTLGQGPEFLTYFQNEAQLEKSRLLSDRFSAERPKGSFSTLEIQRTEQGDSAMYLCASSPDKGPQYEQYFGPGTRLTVT.